The entry that follows covers one T cell receptor (beta chain) sequence. This sample is part of a study of shared clonotypes between healthy human individuals. Trimming removed 4 bases from V and 7 bases from J, with 16 bases in between. Germline CDR1 MDHEN, CDR2 SYDVKM. This CDR3 has 14 amino acids. Sequencing used immunoSEQ multiplex PCR; TCRdb keeps in-frame clones, though not all of them. The repertoire includes about 2.4 million clones, 80% to 95% of them detected once, and around 0.4% sits in the top ten. The V and J genes are TRBV28 and TRBJ1-2, with no clear D. Sequencing used naive CD4+ T cells from PBMCs. Subset denoted: CD45RA+ positively selected. The clonotype was recovered from a man between 18 and 35 years old in good health. Some clones in this sample may be carry-over from other donors' samples. CDR3 sequence: CASSSATGVGGYTF. As DNA, the CDR3 is TGTGCCAGCAGTTCGGCGACCGGAGTGGGTGGCTACACCTTC.